A selection of T cell receptor beta chains follows, all from one sample in a study of neoadjuvant nivolumab and ipilimumab in lung cancer. Libraries were prepared by immunoSEQ multiplex PCR; TCRdb keeps only in-frame clonotypes and omits some of them. Altogether about 18,000 clones are present, about 90% being singletons, with the ten largest covering over 2%. The sample was peripheral blood, taken before neoadjuvant nivolumab, alone or with ipilimumab. These receptors all stem from an adult with non-small cell lung cancer. CDR3s include the opening cysteine and the closing phenylalanine or tryptophan. A D gene is named only where the DNA matches it firmly. The listing skips clone size in some rows; elsewhere it reads once, few, many or a size class.

v_call: TRBV5-6; d_call: NA; clone_size: NA; j_call: TRBJ2-1; cdr3_nt: TGTGCCAGCACTCGGGGGTTAGGGAGGGAGCAGTTCTTC; cdr3_aa: CASTRGLGREQFF
v_call: TRBV11-2; d_call: NA; clone_size: NA; j_call: TRBJ2-3; cdr3_nt: TGTGCCAGCAGCCCTGGTGGAGGGACGAATACGCAGTATTTT; cdr3_aa: CASSPGGGTNTQYF
v_call: TRBV29-1; d_call: TRBD2; clone_size: NA; j_call: TRBJ2-5; cdr3_nt: TGCAGCGTTGATCCCTTGACTAGCGGGATGGAGACCCAGTACTTC; cdr3_aa: CSVDPLTSGMETQYF
v_call: TRBV2; d_call: TRBD1; clone_size: NA; j_call: TRBJ2-5; cdr3_nt: TGTGCCAGTCGGCAGGGGGCTCAAGAGACCCAGTACTTC; cdr3_aa: CASRQGAQETQYF
v_call: TRBV9; d_call: TRBD1; clone_size: NA; j_call: TRBJ1-2; cdr3_nt: TGTGCCAGCAGCGGACAGGGTTCTAACTATGGCTACACCTTC; cdr3_aa: CASSGQGSNYGYTF
v_call: TRBV5-5; d_call: TRBD1; clone_size: NA; j_call: TRBJ1-2; cdr3_nt: TGTGCCAGCAGCTTGGCGGCAGGGGGAGGCTATGGCTACACCTTC; cdr3_aa: CASSLAAGGGYGYTF
v_call: TRBV5-5; d_call: NA; clone_size: NA; j_call: TRBJ2-2; cdr3_nt: TGTGCCAGCAGCTTTGTAGCCTCGAATGCCGGGGAGCTGTTTTTT; cdr3_aa: CASSFVASNAGELFF
v_call: TRBV7-6; d_call: NA; clone_size: few; j_call: TRBJ2-5; cdr3_nt: TGTGCCAGCAGCGAATATAATTATCTGGGGGAGACCCAGTACTTC; cdr3_aa: CASSEYNYLGETQYF
v_call: TRBV20-1; d_call: NA; clone_size: NA; j_call: TRBJ2-3; cdr3_nt: TGCAGTGCTAAGTCCTTAGATACGCAGTATTTT; cdr3_aa: CSAKSLDTQYF
v_call: TRBV5-1; d_call: NA; clone_size: NA; j_call: TRBJ1-5; cdr3_nt: TGCGCCAGCAGCCTGGACAGTCATAGCAATCAGCCCCAGCATTTT; cdr3_aa: CASSLDSHSNQPQHF
v_call: TRBV29-1; d_call: TRBD1; clone_size: NA; j_call: TRBJ1-2; cdr3_nt: TGCAGCGTTGAAATTGGTCTAGGACAGGGGAAAAGTGGCTACACCTTC; cdr3_aa: CSVEIGLGQGKSGYTF
v_call: TRBV7-6; d_call: NA; clone_size: NA; j_call: TRBJ2-7; cdr3_nt: TGTGCCAGCAGCGCAGACACCAGCCTTGTTTACGAGCAGTACTTC; cdr3_aa: CASSADTSLVYEQYF
v_call: TRBV6-5; d_call: TRBD1; clone_size: NA; j_call: TRBJ1-5; cdr3_nt: TGTGCCAGCAGTATACAGGGGAATAGCAATCAGCCCCAGCATTTT; cdr3_aa: CASSIQGNSNQPQHF
v_call: TRBV6-1; d_call: TRBD1; clone_size: NA; j_call: TRBJ2-5; cdr3_nt: TGTGCCAGCAGTGCGGACAGGCAAGAGACCCAGTACTTC; cdr3_aa: CASSADRQETQYF
v_call: TRBV15; d_call: NA; clone_size: NA; j_call: TRBJ2-5; cdr3_nt: TGTGCCACCAGCAGACAGAAAGAGACCCAGTACTTC; cdr3_aa: CATSRQKETQYF
v_call: TRBV7-8; d_call: TRBD1; clone_size: NA; j_call: TRBJ2-7; cdr3_nt: TGTGCCAGCAGCAGCCGGGACAGGGGGCAAGAGCAGTACTTC; cdr3_aa: CASSSRDRGQEQYF
v_call: TRBV7-9; d_call: NA; clone_size: NA; j_call: TRBJ2-7; cdr3_nt: TGTGCCAGCAGTCGGCGGGACGCAACCTACGAGCAGTACTTC; cdr3_aa: CASSRRDATYEQYF
v_call: TRBV29-1; d_call: NA; clone_size: once; j_call: TRBJ1-2; cdr3_nt: TGCAGCGCACAGGCCGACGTTGTCTATGGCTACACCTTC; cdr3_aa: CSAQADVVYGYTF
v_call: TRBV7-3; d_call: NA; clone_size: NA; j_call: TRBJ2-7; cdr3_nt: TGTGCCAGCAGCCCTAATAGGGGGTACGAGCAGTACTTC; cdr3_aa: CASSPNRGYEQYF
v_call: TRBV19; d_call: NA; clone_size: few; j_call: TRBJ1-2; cdr3_nt: TGTGCCAGTAGTGAGACAGAGAATTATGGCTACACCTTC; cdr3_aa: CASSETENYGYTF
v_call: TRBV7-8; d_call: NA; clone_size: NA; j_call: TRBJ2-3; cdr3_nt: TGTGCCAGCAGCCCTCGGAGTGGGACAGATACGCAGTATTTT; cdr3_aa: CASSPRSGTDTQYF
v_call: TRBV7-3; d_call: TRBD2; clone_size: NA; j_call: TRBJ2-2; cdr3_nt: TGTGCCAGCAGCTTCGAGCGGGGGACCGGGGAGCTGTTTTTT; cdr3_aa: CASSFERGTGELFF
v_call: TRBV7-2; d_call: NA; clone_size: NA; j_call: TRBJ2-2; cdr3_nt: TGTGCCAGCAGCTCGGGAGTCAACACCGGGGAGCTGTTTTTT; cdr3_aa: CASSSGVNTGELFF
v_call: TRBV18; d_call: TRBD2; clone_size: NA; j_call: TRBJ2-1; cdr3_nt: TGTGCCAGCTCCCTCAAGACTAGCCCCTCGTGGAATGAGCAGTTCTTC; cdr3_aa: CASSLKTSPSWNEQFF
v_call: TRBV29-1; d_call: NA; clone_size: NA; j_call: TRBJ2-2; cdr3_nt: TGCAGCGCCGCTACTGTTAGCGCGAACACCGGGGAGCTGTTTTTT; cdr3_aa: CSAATVSANTGELFF
v_call: TRBV30; d_call: TRBD1; clone_size: NA; j_call: TRBJ2-1; cdr3_nt: TGTGCCTGGAGTGTAGGGACAGGGGGCAGTGAGCAGTTCTTC; cdr3_aa: CAWSVGTGGSEQFF
v_call: TRBV5-1; d_call: TRBD1; clone_size: once; j_call: TRBJ1-2; cdr3_nt: TGCGCCAGCAGCCCCGTATCGGGACAGGAAAGGAATGGCTACACCTTC; cdr3_aa: CASSPVSGQERNGYTF
v_call: TRBV6-1; d_call: NA; clone_size: NA; j_call: TRBJ1-5; cdr3_nt: TGTGCCAGCAAGACTGAGGGGGTCAATCAGCCCCAGCATTTT; cdr3_aa: CASKTEGVNQPQHF